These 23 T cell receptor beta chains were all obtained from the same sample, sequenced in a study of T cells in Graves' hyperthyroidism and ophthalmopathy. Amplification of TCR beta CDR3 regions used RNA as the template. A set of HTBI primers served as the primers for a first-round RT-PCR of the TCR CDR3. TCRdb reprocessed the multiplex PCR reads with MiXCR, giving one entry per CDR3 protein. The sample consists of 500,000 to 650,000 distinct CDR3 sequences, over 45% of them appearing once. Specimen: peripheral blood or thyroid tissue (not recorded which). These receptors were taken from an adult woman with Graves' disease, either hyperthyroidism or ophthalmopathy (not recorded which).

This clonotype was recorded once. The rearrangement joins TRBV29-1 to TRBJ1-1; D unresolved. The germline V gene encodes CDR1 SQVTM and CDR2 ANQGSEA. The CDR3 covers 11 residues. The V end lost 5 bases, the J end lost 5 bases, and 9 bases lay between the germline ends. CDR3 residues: CSVWGRTEAFF. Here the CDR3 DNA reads TGCAGCGTTTGGGGAAGGACTGAAGCTTTCTTT.

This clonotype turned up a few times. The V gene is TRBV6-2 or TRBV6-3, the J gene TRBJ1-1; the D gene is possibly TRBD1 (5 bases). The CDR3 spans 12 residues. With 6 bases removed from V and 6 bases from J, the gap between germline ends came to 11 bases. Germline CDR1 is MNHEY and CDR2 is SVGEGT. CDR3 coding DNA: TGTGCCAGCAGCGCGGCCAGGGCTGAAGCTTTCTTT. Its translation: CASSAARAEAFF.

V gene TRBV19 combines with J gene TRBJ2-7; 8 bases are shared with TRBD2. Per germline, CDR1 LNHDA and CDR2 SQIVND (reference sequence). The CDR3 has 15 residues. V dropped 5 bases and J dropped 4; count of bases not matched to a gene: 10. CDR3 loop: CASSPRVAGTYEQYF. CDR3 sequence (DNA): TGTGCCAGTAGTCCCAGAGTAGCGGGAACATACGAGCAGTACTTC.

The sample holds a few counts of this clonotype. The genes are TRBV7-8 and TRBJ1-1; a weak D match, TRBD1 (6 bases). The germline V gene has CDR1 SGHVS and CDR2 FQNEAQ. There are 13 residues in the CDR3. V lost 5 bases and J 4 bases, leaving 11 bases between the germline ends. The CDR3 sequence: CASSTTGPTEAFF. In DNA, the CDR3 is TGTGCCAGCAGCACAACAGGGCCCACTGAAGCTTTCTTT. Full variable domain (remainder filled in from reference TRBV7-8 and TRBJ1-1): GAGVSQSPRYKVAKRGQDVALRCDPISGHVSLFWYQQALGQGPEFLTYFQNEAQLDKSGLPSDRFFAERPEGSVSTLKIQRTQQEDSAVYLCASSTTGPTEAFFGQGTRLTVV.

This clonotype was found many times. CDR3 region: CASSLAGRQNYGYTF. As DNA, the CDR3 is TGTGCCAGCAGTTTAGCGGGGCGACAGAACTATGGCTACACCTTC. The genes are TRBV12-3 or TRBV12-4 and TRBJ1-2, with TRBD1 as a possible D gene (5 bases). This CDR3 spans 15 amino acids. Trimming removed 0 bases from V and 2 bases from J, with 10 bases in between.

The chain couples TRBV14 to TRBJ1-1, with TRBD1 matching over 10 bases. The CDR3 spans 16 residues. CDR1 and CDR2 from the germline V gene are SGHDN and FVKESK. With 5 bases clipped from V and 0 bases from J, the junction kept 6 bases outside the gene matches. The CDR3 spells CASSNGTGELNTEAFF. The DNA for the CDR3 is TGTGCCAGCAGCAACGGGACAGGGGAACTGAACACTGAAGCTTTCTTT.

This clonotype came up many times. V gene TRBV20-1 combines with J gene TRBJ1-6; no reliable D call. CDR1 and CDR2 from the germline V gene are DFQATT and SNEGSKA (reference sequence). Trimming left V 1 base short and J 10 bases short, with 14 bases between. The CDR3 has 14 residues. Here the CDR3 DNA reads TGCAGTGCTAGAGGGTACTCCGGCGGGTCACCCCTCCACTTT. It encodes CSARGYSGGSPLHF.

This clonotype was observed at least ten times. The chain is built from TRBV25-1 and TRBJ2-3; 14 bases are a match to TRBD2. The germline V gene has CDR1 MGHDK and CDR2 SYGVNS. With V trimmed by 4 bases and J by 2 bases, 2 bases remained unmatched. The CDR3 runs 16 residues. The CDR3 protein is CASSAGLAGATDTQYF. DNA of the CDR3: TGTGCCAGCAGTGCGGGACTAGCGGGAGCCACAGATACGCAGTATTTT. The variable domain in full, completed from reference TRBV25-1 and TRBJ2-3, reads EADIYQTPRYLVIGTGKKITLECSQTMGHDKMYWYQQDPGMELHLIHYSYGVNSTEKGDLSSESTVSRIRTEHFPLTLESARPSHTSQYLCASSAGLAGATDTQYFGPGTRLTVL.

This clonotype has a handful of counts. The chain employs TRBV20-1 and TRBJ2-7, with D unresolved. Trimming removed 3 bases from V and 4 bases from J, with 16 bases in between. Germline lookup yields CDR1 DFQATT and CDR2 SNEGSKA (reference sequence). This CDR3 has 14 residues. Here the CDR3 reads CSARGVEQKYEQYF. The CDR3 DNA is TGCAGTGCTAGGGGTGTCGAGCAGAAATACGAGCAGTACTTC.

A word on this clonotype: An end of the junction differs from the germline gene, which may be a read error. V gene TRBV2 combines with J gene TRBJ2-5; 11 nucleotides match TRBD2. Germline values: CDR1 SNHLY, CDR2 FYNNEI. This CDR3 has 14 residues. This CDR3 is CASSEIAGGAAQYF. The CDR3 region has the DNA TGCGCCAGCAGTGAAATAGCGGGGGGGGCGGCCCAGTACTTC.

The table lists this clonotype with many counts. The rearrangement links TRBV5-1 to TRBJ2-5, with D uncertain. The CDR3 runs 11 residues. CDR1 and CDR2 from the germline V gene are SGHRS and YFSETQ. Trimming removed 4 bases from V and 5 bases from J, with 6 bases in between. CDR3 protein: CASSGSETQYF. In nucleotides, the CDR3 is TGCGCCAGCAGCGGCTCCGAGACCCAGTACTTC.

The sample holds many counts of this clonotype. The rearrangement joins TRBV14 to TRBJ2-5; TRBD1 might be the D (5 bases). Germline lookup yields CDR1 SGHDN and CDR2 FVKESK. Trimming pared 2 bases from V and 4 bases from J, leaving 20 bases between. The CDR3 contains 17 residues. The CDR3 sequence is CASSQHLLIPRGETQYF. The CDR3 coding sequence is TGTGCCAGCAGCCAACATTTACTCATTCCTAGGGGAGAGACCCAGTACTTC.

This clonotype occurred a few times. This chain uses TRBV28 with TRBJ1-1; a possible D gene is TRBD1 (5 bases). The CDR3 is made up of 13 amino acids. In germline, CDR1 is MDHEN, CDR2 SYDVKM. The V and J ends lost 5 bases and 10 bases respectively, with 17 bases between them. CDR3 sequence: CASSPRPSGGAFF. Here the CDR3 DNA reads TGTGCCAGCAGTCCGCGTCCCTCTGGGGGAGCTTTCTTT.

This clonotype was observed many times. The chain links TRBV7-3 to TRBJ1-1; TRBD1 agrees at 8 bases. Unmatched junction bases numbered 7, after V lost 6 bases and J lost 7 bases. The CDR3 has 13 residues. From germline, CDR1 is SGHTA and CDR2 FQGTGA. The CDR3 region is CASSSGQGGEAFF. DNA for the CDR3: TGTGCCAGCAGTTCCGGACAGGGTGGTGAAGCTTTCTTT.

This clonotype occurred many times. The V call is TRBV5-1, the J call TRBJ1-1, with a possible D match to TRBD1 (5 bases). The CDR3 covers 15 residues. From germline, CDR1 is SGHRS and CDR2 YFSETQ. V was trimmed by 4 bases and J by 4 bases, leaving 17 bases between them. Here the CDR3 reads CASSQTGGRGTEAFF. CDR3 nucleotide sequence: TGCGCCAGCAGCCAAACGGGGGGAAGGGGCACTGAAGCTTTCTTT.

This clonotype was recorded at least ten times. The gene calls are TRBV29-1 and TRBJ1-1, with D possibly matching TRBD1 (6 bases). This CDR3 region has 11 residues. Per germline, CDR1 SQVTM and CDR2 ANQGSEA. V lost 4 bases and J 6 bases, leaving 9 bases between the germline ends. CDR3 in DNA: TGCAGCGTTGGTGGGGGCGCTGAAGCTTTCTTT. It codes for CSVGGGAEAFF.

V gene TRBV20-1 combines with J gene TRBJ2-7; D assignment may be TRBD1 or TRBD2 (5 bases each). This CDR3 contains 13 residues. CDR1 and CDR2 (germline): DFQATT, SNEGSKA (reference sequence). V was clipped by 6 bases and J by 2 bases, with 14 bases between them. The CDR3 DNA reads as TGCAGTGCCCGGGACCAACTGCCCTACGAGCAGTACTTC. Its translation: CSARDQLPYEQYF.

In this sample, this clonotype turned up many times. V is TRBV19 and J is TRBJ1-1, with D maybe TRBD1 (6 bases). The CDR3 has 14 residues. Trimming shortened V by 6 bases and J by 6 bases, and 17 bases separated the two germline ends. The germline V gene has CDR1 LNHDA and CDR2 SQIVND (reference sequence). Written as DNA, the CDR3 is TGTGCCAGTAGCCAAGCACAGGGACGGGCTGAAGCTTTCTTT. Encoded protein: CASSQAQGRAEAFF.

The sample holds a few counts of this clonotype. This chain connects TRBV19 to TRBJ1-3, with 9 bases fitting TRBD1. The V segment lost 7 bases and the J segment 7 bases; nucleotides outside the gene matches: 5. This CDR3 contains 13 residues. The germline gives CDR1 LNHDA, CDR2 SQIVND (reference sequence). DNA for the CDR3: TGTGCCAGTAAAACAGGGGGCGTGAACACCATATATTTT. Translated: CASKTGGVNTIYF.

CDR3 nucleotide sequence: TGCAGCGTTTGGGGAGAGGGCTCCGGGGAGCTGTTTTTT. Translating gives CSVWGEGSGELFF. The chain employs TRBV29-1 and TRBJ2-2; possible D gene TRBD2, 5 bases. The CDR3 extends over 13 amino acids. In germline, CDR1 is SQVTM, CDR2 ANQGSEA. Trimming shortened V by 5 bases and J by 6 bases, and 13 bases separated the two germline ends.

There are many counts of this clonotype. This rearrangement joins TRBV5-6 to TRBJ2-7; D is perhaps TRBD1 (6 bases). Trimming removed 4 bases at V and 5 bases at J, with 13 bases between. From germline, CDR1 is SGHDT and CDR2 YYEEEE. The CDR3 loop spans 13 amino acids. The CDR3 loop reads CASSKTGYHEQYF. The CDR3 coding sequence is TGTGCCAGCAGCAAGACAGGTTACCACGAGCAGTACTTC.

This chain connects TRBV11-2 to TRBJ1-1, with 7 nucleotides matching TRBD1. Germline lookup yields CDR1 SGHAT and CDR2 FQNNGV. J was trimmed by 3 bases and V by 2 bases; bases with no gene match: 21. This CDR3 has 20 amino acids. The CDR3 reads CASSLWGGRWGRGRDTEAFF. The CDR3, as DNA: TGTGCCAGCAGCTTATGGGGGGGGCGATGGGGGAGGGGGCGGGACACTGAAGCTTTCTTT.

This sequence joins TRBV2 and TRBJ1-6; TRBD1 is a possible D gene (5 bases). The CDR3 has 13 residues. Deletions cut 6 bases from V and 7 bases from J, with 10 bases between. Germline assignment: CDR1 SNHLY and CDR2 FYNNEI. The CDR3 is CASSRDSNSPLHF. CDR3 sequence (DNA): TGTGCCAGCAGCCGGGACTCCAATTCACCCCTCCACTTT. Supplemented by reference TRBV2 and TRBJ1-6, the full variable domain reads EPEVTQTPSHQVTQMGQEVILRCVPISNHLYFYWYRQILGQKVEFLVSFYNNEISEKSEIFDDQFSVERPDGSNFTLKIRSTKLEDSAMYFCASSRDSNSPLHFGNGTRLTVT.